These 17 T cell receptor beta chains were sequenced from one sample in a study of T cells in localized non-small cell lung cancer. Produced via immunoSEQ multiplex PCR; TCRdb's table is partial and in-frame only. The top ten clones hold more than 3% of a sample with 15,000 to 20,000 clones, 80% to 90% of them seen once. Material: peripheral blood, obtained before any cancer treatment. The receptors stem from a male donor aged 60 or over with stage II squamous cell lung carcinoma.

The chain is built from TRBV2 and TRBJ2-7; tentative D call: TRBD1 (5 bases). Germline loops: CDR1 SNHLY, CDR2 FYNNEI. V was clipped by 6 bases and J by 6 bases, with 12 bases between them. The CDR3 length is 12 residues. The CDR3 DNA sequence: TGTGCCAGCAGCCGCACAGGTGCCGAGCAGTACTTC. Translation: CASSRTGAEQYF.

V usage is TRBV7-3 and J usage is TRBJ2-3; 13 nucleotides align to TRBD2. V shed 5 bases, J shed 3 bases, and the junction held 5 bases outside the gene matches. Germline V gives CDR1 SGHTA, CDR2 FQGTGA. The CDR3 loop spans 16 amino acids. CDR3 nucleotides: TGTGCCAGCAGCGCTGGGACTAGCGGGAAAACAGATACGCAGTATTTT. Translation: CASSAGTSGKTDTQYF.

The chain is built from TRBV29-1 and TRBJ1-1, with D perhaps matching TRBD1 (6 bases). Germline loops: CDR1 SQVTM, CDR2 ANQGSEA. This CDR3 is built from 14 residues. V was pared by 4 bases and J by 4 bases, with 16 bases between. The CDR3 bases are TGCAGCGTTGCTCTCAGGGGCAGGGTCACTGAAGCTTTCTTT. This translates into CSVALRGRVTEAFF.

The rearrangement links TRBV9 to TRBJ1-1; 7 bases match TRBD1. In germline, CDR1 is SGDLS, CDR2 YYNGEE. This CDR3 is built from 14 residues. V dropped 1 base and J dropped 7; count of bases not matched to a gene: 7. CDR3 amino acids: CASSVPDRDVEAFF. CDR3 DNA sequence: TGTGCCAGCAGCGTACCAGACAGGGATGTTGAAGCTTTCTTT.

The rearrangement joins TRBV18 to TRBJ2-1, with 11 positions matching TRBD2. Per germline, CDR1 KGHSH and CDR2 LQKENI. The CDR3 has 17 amino acids. V shed 3 bases and J 5 bases; nucleotides not matched to a gene: 9. CDR3 DNA: TGTGCCAGCTCACCGAGGCTAGCGGGAGGAGGGCACAATGAGCAGTTCTTC. Translation gives CASSPRLAGGGHNEQFF.

V and J are TRBV9 and TRBJ2-2; 8 nucleotides align to TRBD2. Germline lookup yields CDR1 SGDLS and CDR2 YYNGEE. The V gene end was trimmed by 5 bases and the J gene end by 0 bases; junction bases not matched to a gene: 3. The CDR3 has 15 residues. CDR3 coding DNA: TGTGCCAGCAGTCCTAGCGGGCCGAACACCGGGGAGCTGTTTTTT. It codes for CASSPSGPNTGELFF.

The gene calls are TRBV15 and TRBJ2-3; a possible D gene is TRBD1 (5 bases). Germline CDR1 and CDR2: LNHNV and YYDKDF (reference sequence). V lost 5 bases and J lost 5, with 14 bases in between. The CDR3 sequence is 14 residues long. CDR3 nucleotides: TGTGCCACCAGCCAGGACCCAGACAGAGATACGCAGTATTTT. Residues: CATSQDPDRDTQYF.

This clone was seen a single time. V is TRBV28 and J is TRBJ2-7; 9 nucleotides agree with TRBD2. This CDR3 has 16 amino acids. Trimming cost V 5 bases and J 3 bases; bases outside gene matches: 11. In germline, CDR1 is MDHEN, CDR2 SYDVKM. CDR3 nucleotide sequence: TGTGCCAGCAGTCCCACCTTAGCGGGAGCGGTCTACGAGCAGTACTTC. Amino acid sequence: CASSPTLAGAVYEQYF.

The chain recombines TRBV6-1 with TRBJ2-5; no clear D. Trimming stripped 7 bases from V and 5 bases from J, with 11 bases between. Germline-derived CDR1 and CDR2 are MNHNS and SASEGT. The CDR3 length is 12 residues. CDR3: CASTARFETQYF. The CDR3 nucleotides are TGTGCCAGCACGGCTAGATTTGAGACCCAGTACTTC.

This chain links TRBV7-9 with TRBJ1-1, with D unclear. V was pared by 5 bases and J by 1 base, with 14 bases between. Germline CDR1 is SEHNR and CDR2 is FQNEAQ (reference sequence). This CDR3 comprises 15 residues. The CDR3 is CASSLAQATNTEAFF. CDR3 bases: TGTGCCAGCAGCCTTGCCCAGGCTACGAACACTGAAGCTTTCTTT.

This clone was found once. This chain connects TRBV30 to TRBJ2-7; D is unclear. Trimming removed 5 bases from V and 3 bases from J, with 8 bases in between. Germline V gene data show CDR1 as GTSNPN and CDR2 as SVGIG (reference sequence). The CDR3 sequence is 11 residues long. DNA of the CDR3: TGTGCCTGGTTAGACCTCTACGAGCAGTACTTC. This gives the protein CAWLDLYEQYF.

The chain carries TRBV28 and TRBJ2-1; 8 bases map to TRBD1. With V trimmed by 5 bases and J by 13 bases, 7 bases remained unmatched. This CDR3 comprises 12 residues. From germline, CDR1 is MDHEN and CDR2 SYDVKM. DNA for the CDR3: TGTGCCAGCAGTCCGGGACAGGAGGGACAGTTCTTC. It translates to CASSPGQEGQFF.

The chain has TRBV6-5 and TRBJ2-7, with a weak D call TRBD2 (6 bases). V was shortened by 2 bases and J by 3 bases, with 11 bases between the two germline ends. The length of the CDR3 is 14 residues. The germline V gene has CDR1 MNHEY and CDR2 SVGAGI. Here the CDR3 reads CASSYGQRVYEQYF. The CDR3 nucleotides read TGTGCCAGCAGTTACGGTCAGCGGGTCTACGAGCAGTACTTC.

The genes are TRBV27 and TRBJ2-1; 7 nucleotides line up with TRBD2. CDR1 and CDR2 from the germline V gene are MNHEY and SMNVEV (reference sequence). With 5 bases clipped from V and 3 bases from J, the junction kept 10 bases outside the gene matches. The CDR3 contains 16 residues. The CDR3 sequence is CASSPSSGTIYNEQFF. The CDR3 nucleotides read TGTGCCAGCAGTCCGTCTAGCGGAACCATCTACAATGAGCAGTTCTTC.

This chain links TRBV27 with TRBJ2-1; the D is unclear. Germline lookup yields CDR1 MNHEY and CDR2 SMNVEV (reference sequence). Trimming took 6 bases from V and 6 from J, leaving 12 bases between them. CDR3 length: 13 amino acids. This CDR3 is CASSLTGVNEQFF. CDR3 in DNA: TGTGCCAGCAGCCTGACTGGGGTCAATGAGCAGTTCTTC.

The chain uses TRBV14 and TRBJ2-5, with 7 bases lining up with TRBD1. CDR1 and CDR2 from the germline V gene are SGHDN and FVKESK. CDR3 length equals 15 residues. V was pared by 0 bases and J by 4 bases, with 5 bases of the junction left unmatched. The CDR3 region is CASSQDKTGVETQYF. Here the CDR3 DNA reads TGTGCCAGCAGCCAAGATAAAACAGGGGTAGAGACCCAGTACTTC. Drawing the rest from reference TRBV14 and TRBJ2-5, the complete variable domain is EAGVTQFPSHSVIEKGQTVTLRCDPISGHDNLYWYRRVMGKEIKFLLHFVKESKQDESGMPNNRFLAERTGGTYSTLKVQPAELEDSGVYFCASSQDKTGVETQYFGPGTRLLVL.

This clone was detected only once. This chain connects TRBV6-1 to TRBJ2-1; 11 bases match TRBD2. Looked up from germline, CDR1 is MNHNS and CDR2 is SASEGT. V gave up 0 bases and J gave up 8 bases; unmatched junction bases: 9. This CDR3 spans 17 amino acids. CDR3: CASSEASLAGGLDEQFF. The CDR3 DNA is TGTGCCAGCAGTGAAGCGTCCCTAGCGGGAGGTCTGGATGAGCAGTTCTTC.